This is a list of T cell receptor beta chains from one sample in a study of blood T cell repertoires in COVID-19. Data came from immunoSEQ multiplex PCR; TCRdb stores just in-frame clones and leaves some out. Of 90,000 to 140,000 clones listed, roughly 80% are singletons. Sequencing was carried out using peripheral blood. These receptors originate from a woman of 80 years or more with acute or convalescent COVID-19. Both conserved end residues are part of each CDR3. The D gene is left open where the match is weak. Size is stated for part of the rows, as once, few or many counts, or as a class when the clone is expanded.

TGTGCCAGCAGCCGTAATCCAGGGGGCGATGAGCAGTTCTTC	CASSRNPGGDEQFF	TRBJ2-1	.	TRBD1	TRBV9	14
TGTGCCAGCAGCTCCTTAGCGGGAGTTAGCACAGATACGCAGTATTTT	CASSSLAGVSTDTQYF	TRBJ2-3	.	TRBD2	TRBV7-6	16
TGTGCCAGCAGTTTATCGGGGGCTGGAGGCTACACCTTC	CASSLSGAGGYTF	TRBJ1-2	.	.	TRBV27	13
TGCGCCAGCAGCCAAGACGAGTCAGGGGGCGGTCCCTATAATTCACCCCTCCACTTT	CASSQDESGGGPYNSPLHF	TRBJ1-6	few	TRBD1	TRBV4-1	19
TGTGCCATCAGTGAGTCGTTCACAAGGAACACTGAAGCTTTCTTT	CAISESFTRNTEAFF	TRBJ1-1	.	.	TRBV10-3	15
TGCGCCAGCAGCTTCGGCAGGGGGAACACTGAAGCTTTCTTT	CASSFGRGNTEAFF	TRBJ1-1	.	.	TRBV5-1	14
TGTGCCAGCAGCCATTTAGTGGGGAGGGCTCACGAGCAGTTCTTC	CASSHLVGRAHEQFF	TRBJ2-1	.	TRBD2	TRBV5-6	15
TGTGCCAGCAGCTTAGCGATACAGGCGATGAACACTGAAGCTTTCTTT	CASSLAIQAMNTEAFF	TRBJ1-1	.	.	TRBV7-6	16
TGCGCCAGCAGTGAGTCTGGACTAGCGAGCACAGATACGCAGTATTTT	CASSESGLASTDTQYF	TRBJ2-3	.	TRBD2	TRBV10-1	16
TGTGCCAGCAGTTTGAGGCGGAGGGGGGGCGGCTACACCTTC	CASSLRRRGGGYTF	TRBJ1-2	.	.	TRBV11-2	14
TGTGCCAGCAGCCCGTACCAAGAGACCCAGTACTTC	CASSPYQETQYF	TRBJ2-5	few	.	TRBV7-8	12
TGTGCCAGCAGCTTAGGGAGGGCGGGGGATGAAAAACTGTTTTTT	CASSLGRAGDEKLFF	TRBJ1-4	.	.	TRBV7-6	15
TGTGCCACCAGCGGGGTGGGGGCGACGAGCTCCTACAATGAGCAGTTCTTC	CATSGVGATSSYNEQFF	TRBJ2-1	.	.	TRBV15	17
TGTGCCAGCAGCTCCGAACAGGGAAATCAGCCCCAGCATTTT	CASSSEQGNQPQHF	TRBJ1-5	.	.	TRBV3-1/TRBV3-2	14
TGTGCCAGCAGCGAAACGGGACTAGCGGGAAGAAAAGAGTACTTC	CASSETGLAGRKEYF	TRBJ2-7	.	TRBD2	TRBV5-4	15
TGTGCCAGCAGCTTGGAGATGAGGTTGGGCCCAGGGACCGGGGAGCTGTTTTTT	CASSLEMRLGPGTGELFF	TRBJ2-2	.	.	TRBV5-6	18
TGTGCCAGCAGCTTAGTCTCCGAGACCCAGTACTTC	CASSLVSETQYF	TRBJ2-5	.	.	TRBV7-8	12
TGCGCCAGCAGTTCAGGGACAGCTCACGAGCAGTACTTC	CASSSGTAHEQYF	TRBJ2-7	.	TRBD1	TRBV5-1	13
TGTGCCAGCAGCTTGGGGGCGAGAAACACTGAAGCTTTCTTT	CASSLGARNTEAFF	TRBJ1-1	.	.	TRBV5-4	14
TGTGCCAGCAGCCAAGAAGGCGGGAAGAGGATAGATACGCAGTATTTT	CASSQEGGKRIDTQYF	TRBJ2-3	.	.	TRBV7-9	16
TGTGCCAGCAGTTCCTACTCGGGGATTCAAGAGACCCAGTACTTC	CASSSYSGIQETQYF	TRBJ2-5	.	.	TRBV27	15
TGCAGCGTGGGACTAGCGGAAGAGACCCAGTACTTC	CSVGLAEETQYF	TRBJ2-5	once	TRBD2	TRBV29-1	12
TGCGCCAGCAGTGTCAGGGGACAAGAGACCCAGTACTTC	CASSVRGQETQYF	TRBJ2-5	.	.	TRBV10-2	13
TGTGCCAGCAGCGTAGCGGGAGCTTCGCGAGATACGCAGTATTTT	CASSVAGASRDTQYF	TRBJ2-3	.	.	TRBV9	15
TGTGCCAGCAGCTTTCGGACAGGGCATGGCTACACCTTC	CASSFRTGHGYTF	TRBJ1-2	once	TRBD1	TRBV27	13
TGTGCCAGCTCGCAGGCCCGGGAGACCCAGTACTTC	CASSQARETQYF	TRBJ2-5	once	.	TRBV18	12
TGTGCCTGGGCCTCAGGTAGCACAGATACGCAGTATTTT	CAWASGSTDTQYF	TRBJ2-3	.	.	TRBV30	13
TGTGCCAGCAGAGAGGCAGGGAGGGACACTGAAGCTTTCTTT	CASREAGRDTEAFF	TRBJ1-1	.	.	TRBV7-2	14
TGCGCCAGCAGCTTGAGGCCAGGGCTCGAGACCCAGTACTTC	CASSLRPGLETQYF	TRBJ2-5	.	.	TRBV5-1	14
TGTGCCAGCAGCGCCAGGGGTAGCGCCAGTAGTGGGTCCTACAATGAGCAGTTCTTC	CASSARGSASSGSYNEQFF	TRBJ2-1	.	.	TRBV9	19
TGTGCCAGCAACACGGGAGAACACTCTGAAGCTTTCTTT	CASNTGEHSEAFF	TRBJ1-1	.	.	TRBV13	13
TGCGCCAGCAGCCGGGAGGGGACCGGGGAGCTGTTTTTT	CASSREGTGELFF	TRBJ2-2	.	TRBD2	TRBV5-1	13
TGCGCCAGCAGCCAAGATATCAGGGGCGGCTACACCTTC	CASSQDIRGGYTF	TRBJ1-2	.	.	TRBV4-3	13
TGTGCCATCGGGGGGACAGCCTCCCTCGGGGAGCTGTTTTTT	CAIGGTASLGELFF	TRBJ2-2	.	.	TRBV10-3	14
TGCGCCAGCAGCCAAGACCTAGCGGGAGTGATTTATAGTCGCACAGATACGCAGTATTTT	CASSQDLAGVIYSRTDTQYF	TRBJ2-3	.	TRBD2	TRBV4-1	20
TGTGCCAGCAGTCCCGTTTTGGAAAGACTAGCCAAAAACATTCAGTACTTC	CASSPVLERLAKNIQYF	TRBJ2-4	.	.	TRBV6-2/TRBV6-3	17
TGCGCCAGCAGTCTCGAAAGGGGCTTCATGAACACTGAAGCTTTCTTT	CASSLERGFMNTEAFF	TRBJ1-1	.	.	TRBV5-1	16
TGTGCCAGCAGCTTTCTGGGGGCTTCACCCCTCCACTTT	CASSFLGASPLHF	TRBJ1-6	.	.	TRBV11-2	13
TGTGCCAGCAGCTTAAATCAGGGGGCTTTTGTGGAAAAACTGTTTTTT	CASSLNQGAFVEKLFF	TRBJ1-4	.	TRBD1	TRBV7-8	16
TGTGCCAGCAGCTTACTCAGGGGTATCGGGGAGCTGTTTTTT	CASSLLRGIGELFF	TRBJ2-2	.	.	TRBV7-2	14
TGTGCCAGCAGCTTAGGAGGGGGCCACCACGAGCAGTACTTC	CASSLGGGHHEQYF	TRBJ2-7	.	TRBD1	TRBV7-9	14
TGTGCCTGGAGTGCCCGGACAGTTGAAAAACTGTTTTTT	CAWSARTVEKLFF	TRBJ1-4	.	.	TRBV30	13
TGCGCCAGCAGCGAGCCGGGACAGAGCTTTTACTTC	CASSEPGQSFYF	TRBJ2-5	.	TRBD1	TRBV5-1	12
TGTGCCATCAGTAGGGGTAAGAACCAAGAGACCCAGTACTTC	CAISRGKNQETQYF	TRBJ2-5	.	.	TRBV10-3	14
TGTGCCAGCAGTTGGGGGGGAGGCTACACCTTC	CASSWGGGYTF	TRBJ1-2	.	.	TRBV28	11
TGTGCCAGTAGTATGCAGGGGGTCCCAGATACGCAGTATTTT	CASSMQGVPDTQYF	TRBJ2-3	.	TRBD1	TRBV19	14
TGTGCCAGCTCACCAAACAGAAGTGGTGGCTACACCTTC	CASSPNRSGGYTF	TRBJ1-2	.	.	TRBV18	13
TGTGCCAGCAGGGGACAGGGATTACCGGCGGGGCTGTTTTTT	CASRGQGLPAGLFF	TRBJ2-2	.	TRBD1	TRBV3-1/TRBV3-2	14
TGTGCCAGCAGCTTATTTGGGACAGGGTTCTACGAGCAGTACTTC	CASSLFGTGFYEQYF	TRBJ2-7	.	TRBD1	TRBV7-6	15
TGCAGTGCTAGACCTCCCAATGAGCAGTTCTTC	CSARPPNEQFF	TRBJ2-1	.	.	TRBV20-1	11
TGCGCCAGCAAACTCGGACACGACAATGAGCAGTTCTTC	CASKLGHDNEQFF	TRBJ2-1	.	.	TRBV10-2	13
TGTGCCAGCAGCGTAGCGGGAGTAGGGACAGATACGCAGTATTTT	CASSVAGVGTDTQYF	TRBJ2-3	.	.	TRBV9	15
TGTGCCAGTAGTAAAGCGGGAGCGGGGGACTATGGCTACACCTTC	CASSKAGAGDYGYTF	TRBJ1-2	.	.	TRBV19	15
TGTGCCAGCAGCCAATTTCAGGACAGAGGTGAAAAACTGTTTTTT	CASSQFQDRGEKLFF	TRBJ1-4	.	.	TRBV14	15
TGCGCCAGCAGCCCCCTGGGGGGTAGCACAGATACGCAGTATTTT	CASSPLGGSTDTQYF	TRBJ2-3	.	.	TRBV5-1	15
TGTGCCAGCAGCCAACGGACTAGCGGGAGGGGGGAGACCCAGTACTTC	CASSQRTSGRGETQYF	TRBJ2-5	.	TRBD2	TRBV3-1/TRBV3-2	16
TGTGCCAGCAGCTGGAGGGGGCCTGAAGATACGCAGTATTTT	CASSWRGPEDTQYF	TRBJ2-3	.	.	TRBV11-3	14
TGTGCCACCTCGGGGACAGGGGGCGATGGCTACACCTTC	CATSGTGGDGYTF	TRBJ1-2	.	TRBD1	TRBV18	13
TGTGCCAGCAGATTAAGGCCACAGGGAGACACCGGGGAGCTGTTTTTT	CASRLRPQGDTGELFF	TRBJ2-2	.	.	TRBV13	16
TGTGCCTGGAGTGTACACCAGGGATTTAACTATGGCTACACCTTC	CAWSVHQGFNYGYTF	TRBJ1-2	.	.	TRBV30	15